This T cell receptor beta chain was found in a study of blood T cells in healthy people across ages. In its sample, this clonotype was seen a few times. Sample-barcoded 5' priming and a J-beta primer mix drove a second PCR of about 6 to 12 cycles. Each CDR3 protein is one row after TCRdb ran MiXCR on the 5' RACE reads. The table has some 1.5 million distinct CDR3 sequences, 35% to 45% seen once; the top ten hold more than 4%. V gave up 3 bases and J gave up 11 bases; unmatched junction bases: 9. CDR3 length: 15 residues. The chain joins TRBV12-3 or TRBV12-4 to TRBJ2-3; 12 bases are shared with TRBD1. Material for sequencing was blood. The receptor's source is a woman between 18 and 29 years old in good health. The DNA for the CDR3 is TGTGCCAGCAGTTTTATGGGACAGGGGGCCATCCGGCAGTATTTT. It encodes CASSFMGQGAIRQYF.